One and the same sample provided the 30 T cell receptor beta chains below, sequenced in a study of T cell repertoires in cytomegalovirus infection (dated by TCRdb to between 2018 and 2020). Their antigens are not known. TCRdb lists the instrument as Illumina HiSeq 1500. TCRdb applied fastp at Q25 and MiXCR to the public reads, then kept only in-frame beta chains. Rows merge per CDR3 protein into single entries with the most common DNA and genes. For this sample there are a few hundred thousand distinct CDR3 sequences; roughly a fifth appear just once. Of the sample, roughly 20% falls within the top ten clones. The treatment or condition label for this specimen denotes: in vitro stimulation with specific CMV peptide epitopes to enrich CMV-specific T cells. Sequences were derived from cultured PBMCs, sampled from culture after CMV antigen stimulation. The receptors shown here come from a human donor in good health (CMV status not recorded). Some clones in this sample may be carry-over from other donors' samples.

This clonotype occurred a few times. The CDR3 loop reads CASSNPTGPTEAFF. CDR3 nucleotide sequence: TGTGCCAGCAGCAACCCGACAGGGCCGACTGAAGCTTTCTTT. The J gene is TRBJ1-1, the V gene TRBV7-9, with 7 bases matching TRBD1. After removal of 5 bases from V and 5 bases from J, the junction contained 8 bases not matched to a gene. Germline CDR1 reads SEHNR; CDR2 reads FQNEAQ (reference sequence). This CDR3 comprises 14 residues. The whole variable domain, remainder taken from reference TRBV7-9 and TRBJ1-1, is DTGVSQNPRHKITKRGQNVTFRCDPISEHNRLYWYRQTLGQGPEFLTYFQNEAQLEKSRLLSDRFSAERPKGSFSTLEIQRTEQGDSAMYLCASSNPTGPTEAFFGQGTRLTVV.

There are a few counts of this clonotype. This sequence joins TRBV28 and TRBJ1-5; no clear D. V was trimmed by 3 bases and J by 0 bases, leaving 9 bases between them. The CDR3 length is 15 residues. Per germline, CDR1 MDHEN and CDR2 SYDVKM. The chain's CDR3 is CASSFERYSNQPQHF. The DNA of the CDR3 is TGTGCCAGCAGTTTCGAACGATATAGCAATCAGCCCCAGCATTTT.

This clonotype was seen repeatedly, ten times or more. The chain links TRBV11-2 to TRBJ1-2, with 8 bases matching TRBD1. Unmatched junction bases numbered 7, after V lost 5 bases and J lost 8 bases. The CDR3 length is 13 residues. Germline V gives CDR1 SGHAT, CDR2 FQNNGV. The CDR3 nucleotides read TGTGCCAGCAGCGTCAGGGGGCTGGACGGCTACACCTTC. This translates into CASSVRGLDGYTF.

This clonotype was recorded many times. The chain joins TRBV6-2 or TRBV6-3 to TRBJ1-2; the D is unclear. The CDR3 covers 15 residues. The V end was cut by 8 bases, the J end by 2 bases, with 18 bases between. Germline CDR1 and CDR2: MNHEY and SVGEGT. CDR3: CASGRHSVGNYGYTF. In nucleotides, the CDR3 is TGTGCCAGCGGTCGTCATTCAGTAGGGAACTATGGCTACACCTTC.

This clonotype was seen a few times. This chain links TRBV6-1 with TRBJ2-5; D not certain. The CDR3 spans 12 residues. Trimming removed 3 bases at V and 2 bases at J, with 4 bases between. Looked up from germline, CDR1 is MNHNS and CDR2 is SASEGT. The DNA for the CDR3 is TGTGCCAGCAGTGATCTGCAAGAGACCCAGTACTTC. Protein product: CASSDLQETQYF.

This chain uses TRBV7-9 with TRBJ2-1, with D uncertain. V shed 5 bases and J shed 10 bases, with 15 bases lying between them. This CDR3 comprises 13 residues. Germline V gene sequence: CDR1 SEHNR, CDR2 FQNEAQ (reference sequence). The CDR3 nucleotides read TGTGCCAGCAGCCCCGGATGGAAGAGAGAGCAGTTCTTC. Amino acid sequence: CASSPGWKREQFF.

The chain combines TRBV4-1 with TRBJ1-5, with 7 bases aligning to TRBD1. This CDR3 has 15 amino acids. The V gene end was trimmed by 0 bases and the J gene end by 7 bases; junction bases not matched to a gene: 6. From germline, CDR1 is MGHRA and CDR2 YSYEKL. The CDR3 spells CASSQDTTGRQPQHF. The CDR3 nucleotides are TGCGCCAGCAGCCAAGATACGACAGGGCGACAGCCCCAGCATTTT.

The V call is TRBV12-3 or TRBV12-4, the J call TRBJ1-5; 9 nucleotides match TRBD1. V dropped 3 bases and J dropped 3; count of bases not matched to a gene: 6. The CDR3 runs to 16 residues. The CDR3 coding sequence is TGTGCCAGCAGTTTGTTAGGACAGGGGCCCAATCAGCCCCAGCATTTT. This encodes CASSLLGQGPNQPQHF.

The V call is TRBV5-5, the J call TRBJ1-1, with D tentatively TRBD1 (5 bases). This CDR3 contains 16 residues. V lost 1 base, J lost 5 bases, and 18 bases lay in between. The germline V gene encodes CDR1 SGHKS and CDR2 YYEKEE (reference sequence). DNA for the CDR3: TGTGCCAGCAGCTTGACCCCAAGAGGGGAGAAAACTGAAGCTTTCTTT. Protein sequence: CASSLTPRGEKTEAFF.

The chain carries TRBV18 and TRBJ2-3; D ambiguous. The V end was cut by 1 base, the J end by 6 bases, with 5 bases between. CDR3 size: 12 residues. The germline V gene encodes CDR1 KGHSH and CDR2 LQKENI. This chain's CDR3 is CASSPQSDTQYF. In DNA form, the CDR3 reads TGTGCCAGCTCACCACAGTCGGATACGCAGTATTTT.

This clonotype has more than one count but fewer than ten. The chain couples TRBV10-3 to TRBJ1-1; D might be TRBD1 (6 bases). Trimming left V 3 bases short and J 4 bases short, with 12 bases between. The CDR3 has 14 amino acids. CDR1 is ENHRY and CDR2 is SYGVKD in the germline V gene. The CDR3 loop reads CAISDRQGSTEAFF. The DNA of the CDR3 is TGTGCCATCAGTGACAGGCAGGGGAGCACTGAAGCTTTCTTT.

This clonotype was found many times. This chain joins TRBV7-8 and TRBJ2-5; weak D call: TRBD2 (5 bases). Germline CDR1 reads SGHVS; CDR2 reads FQNEAQ. CDR3 length: 14 residues. V lost 3 bases and J 1 base, leaving 9 bases between the germline ends. In DNA form, the CDR3 reads TGTGCCAGCAGCTTCACTAGTGTCCAAGAGACCCAGTACTTC. Its protein is CASSFTSVQETQYF.

At least ten counts were recorded for this clonotype. The chain links TRBV12-3 or TRBV12-4 to TRBJ1-2; tentatively, D is TRBD1 (5 bases). There are 16 residues in the CDR3. The germline V and J ends were trimmed by 1 base and 8 bases, with 20 bases remaining between them. The CDR3 here is CASSLVLVGGGRGYTF. In nucleotides, the CDR3 is TGTGCCAGCAGTTTAGTATTGGTTGGCGGGGGTAGAGGCTACACCTTC.

This clonotype was counted a few times. This sequence joins TRBV7-9 and TRBJ2-1; 11 bases line up with TRBD2. V shed 8 bases and J 6 bases; nucleotides not matched to a gene: 6. Germline CDR1 SEHNR, CDR2 FQNEAQ (reference sequence). CDR3 length equals 14 residues. This CDR3 is CASAPSGRINEQFF. Written as DNA, the CDR3 is TGTGCCAGCGCCCCTAGCGGGAGGATCAATGAGCAGTTCTTC.

This clonotype was counted many times. This chain links TRBV6-5 with TRBJ1-1, with TRBD1 as a possible D gene (6 bases). Between the trimmed V and J ends, which lost 4 bases and 7 bases, there was a span of 13 bases. Germline assignment: CDR1 MNHEY and CDR2 SVGAGI. The CDR3 is 13 residues long. CDR3 nucleotides: TGTGCCAGCAGTTTGGGGGGGCGGGTTGAAGCTTTCTTT. Its translation is CASSLGGRVEAFF.

The V gene is TRBV27, the J gene TRBJ2-1, with TRBD2 matching over 10 bases. J lost 4 bases, V lost 6 bases, and 18 bases had no gene match. CDR3 length equals 19 residues. Per germline, CDR1 MNHEY and CDR2 SMNVEV (reference sequence). The CDR3 DNA follows: TGTGCCAGCAGCTTCGCGCGCTCCGTCCTAGCGGGAGAGTACAATGAGCAGTTCTTC. Protein: CASSFARSVLAGEYNEQFF.

This clonotype was found a few times. The chain has TRBV7-2 and TRBJ1-2; no clear D gene. Germline V CDR1 and CDR2: SGHTA, FQGNSA. This CDR3 is 14 amino acids long. The germline V and J ends were trimmed by 2 bases and 4 bases, with 11 bases remaining between them. This CDR3 reads CASSLYPGFYGYTF. In DNA, the CDR3 is TGTGCCAGCAGCTTATACCCAGGCTTCTATGGCTACACCTTC. The full variable domain, its missing parts supplied by reference TRBV7-2 and TRBJ1-2, is GAGVSQSPSNKVTEKGKDVELRCDPISGHTALYWYRQSLGQGLEFLIYFQGNSAPDKSGLPSDRFSAERTGGSVSTLTIQRTQQEDSAVYLCASSLYPGFYGYTFGSGTRLTVV.

The chain joins TRBV3-1 to TRBJ2-1, with a weak D call TRBD2 (6 bases). V was cut by 4 bases and J by 1 base, with 20 bases left in between. Germline V gives CDR1 LGHDT, CDR2 YNNKEL (reference sequence). The length of the CDR3 is 18 residues. Here the CDR3 DNA reads TGTGCCAGCAGCCCCAAAGACTCGCGGGGCTTTTCCTACAATGAGCAGTTCTTC. Protein product: CASSPKDSRGFSYNEQFF.

This clonotype turned up a few times. The gene calls are TRBV28 and TRBJ1-6; D call uncertain. CDR1 is MDHEN and CDR2 is SYDVKM in the germline V gene. With 6 bases removed from V and 10 bases from J, the gap between germline ends came to 7 bases. This CDR3 is 11 amino acids long. The DNA for the CDR3 is TGTGCCAGCAGGGACGAGTCACCCCTCCACTTT. This encodes CASRDESPLHF. Full variable domain (missing parts from reference TRBV28 and TRBJ1-6): DVKVTQSSRYLVKRTGEKVFLECVQDMDHENMFWYRQDPGLGLRLIYFSYDVKMKEKGDIPEGYSVSREKKERFSLILESASTNQTSMYLCASRDESPLHFGNGTRLTVT.

This clonotype was found a few times. The rearrangement joins TRBV6-1 to TRBJ2-7; D tentatively reads TRBD1 or TRBD2 (5 bases each). CDR3 length equals 15 residues. Deletions cut 8 bases from V and 3 bases from J, with 20 bases between. Looked up from germline, CDR1 is MNHNS and CDR2 is SASEGT. The CDR3 DNA reads as TGTGCCAGCGGGGGACCGGCGGGCCGGGTCTACGAGCAGTACGTC. Translating gives CASGGPAGRVYEQYV.

The rearrangement uses TRBV7-2 and TRBJ1-2, with a possible D match to TRBD1 (5 bases). Between the trimmed V and J ends, which lost 4 bases and 12 bases, there was a span of 21 bases. The CDR3 spans 14 residues. Looked up from germline, CDR1 is SGHTA and CDR2 is FQGNSA. The CDR3 DNA is TGTGCCAGCAGCTCCACCCTACCGGGACGAAGTAACACCTTC. As protein: CASSSTLPGRSNTF. Looking up the rest from reference TRBV7-2 and TRBJ1-2 gives the full variable domain: GAGVSQSPSNKVTEKGKDVELRCDPISGHTALYWYRQSLGQGLEFLIYFQGNSAPDKSGLPSDRFSAERTGGSVSTLTIQRTQQEDSAVYLCASSSTLPGRSNTFGSGTRLTVV.

This rearrangement joins TRBV28 to TRBJ1-1; D ambiguous. Trimming shortened V by 6 bases and J by 0 bases, and 11 bases separated the two germline ends. This CDR3 region has 14 residues. CDR1 is MDHEN, CDR2 SYDVKM, per germline. CDR3 residues: CASSTGGVNTEAFF. The CDR3 DNA is TGTGCCAGCAGCACCGGCGGCGTGAACACTGAAGCTTTCTTT.

This clonotype turned up a few times. The chain recombines TRBV7-9 with TRBJ1-2; 7 nucleotides agree with TRBD1. The germline gives CDR1 SEHNR, CDR2 FQNEAQ (reference sequence). V was clipped by 5 bases and J by 1 base; unmatched bases: 13. This CDR3 is 17 amino acids long. The CDR3 region has the DNA TGTGCCAGCAGCCGCACTCACCGGGACAGCTTTAACTATGGCTACACCTTC. This encodes CASSRTHRDSFNYGYTF.

This rearrangement joins TRBV6-6 to TRBJ2-5, with TRBD2 identical over 8 bases. The CDR3 totals 15 residues. CDR1 and CDR2 (germline): MNHNY, SVGAGI (reference sequence). J was trimmed by 5 bases and V by 2 bases; bases with no gene match: 7. The DNA of the CDR3 is TGTGCCAGCAGTTACGTTCCGGGAGGGCCGGAGACCCAGTACTTC. Translated, it gives CASSYVPGGPETQYF.

The chain is built from TRBV7-9 and TRBJ2-2; 7 bases match TRBD1. The CDR3 is 16 residues long. The V segment lost 4 bases and the J segment 0 bases; nucleotides outside the gene matches: 5. CDR1 SEHNR and CDR2 FQNEAQ come from the germline V gene (reference sequence). This CDR3 reads CASSYRQGANTGELFF. The CDR3 DNA sequence: TGTGCCAGCAGCTACAGACAGGGCGCGAACACCGGGGAGCTGTTTTTT. Supplemented by reference TRBV7-9 and TRBJ2-2, the full variable domain reads DTGVSQNPRHKITKRGQNVTFRCDPISEHNRLYWYRQTLGQGPEFLTYFQNEAQLEKSRLLSDRFSAERPKGSFSTLEIQRTEQGDSAMYLCASSYRQGANTGELFFGEGSRLTVL.

J is TRBJ2-1 and V is TRBV6-2 or TRBV6-3, with TRBD2 identical over 13 bases. This CDR3 has 19 amino acids. J gave up 3 bases and V 7 bases, and 15 bases lay outside the gene matches. CDR1 MNHEY and CDR2 SVGEGT come from the germline V gene. The CDR3 bases are TGTGCCAGCAACCACCTACTAGCGGGAGGGCCTGGGTTCTACAATGAGCAGTTCTTC. Translating it yields CASNHLLAGGPGFYNEQFF.

This clonotype was detected only a few times. The CDR3 DNA reads TGTGCCACCTCTTTGGGAGGGGGGCACGGGGAGCTGTTTTTT. It is translated as CATSLGGGHGELFF. The chain carries TRBV27 and TRBJ2-2; D may be TRBD2 (7 bases). The CDR3 has 14 residues. Germline V CDR1 and CDR2: MNHEY, SMNVEV (reference sequence). The V end lost 10 bases, the J end lost 7 bases, and 19 bases lay between the germline ends.

The sample holds a few counts of this clonotype. The V gene is TRBV4-1, the J gene TRBJ2-3; 9 nucleotides line up with TRBD2. The CDR3 sequence is 18 residues long. Germline V gene sequence: CDR1 MGHRA, CDR2 YSYEKL. The junction had 17 bases not matched to a gene; V was cut back by 6 bases and J by 4 bases. The CDR3 coding sequence is TGCGCCAGCAGTCGCACGGTTGTCGGCGGGAGGGGAGCAGATACGCAGTATTTT. Its translation is CASSRTVVGGRGADTQYF.

This chain joins TRBV10-3 and TRBJ1-6; D is perhaps TRBD1 (5 bases). This CDR3 comprises 16 residues. CDR1 and CDR2 from the germline V gene are ENHRY and SYGVKD. V lost 0 bases and J 5 bases, leaving 11 bases between the germline ends. The CDR3 reads CAISESAGLHNSPLHF. CDR3 bases: TGTGCCATCAGTGAGTCGGCAGGGTTGCATAATTCACCCCTCCACTTT.

This rearrangement joins TRBV20-1 to TRBJ2-7, with 10 bases lining up with TRBD2. CDR3 length: 13 residues. V gave up 6 bases and J gave up 5 bases; unmatched junction bases: 7. The germline gives CDR1 DFQATT, CDR2 SNEGSKA (reference sequence). The CDR3 nucleotides read TGCAGTGCGGAGGTGCTAGCGGGAGACGAGCAGTACTTC. It translates to CSAEVLAGDEQYF.